This T cell receptor (beta chain) was obtained from a study of CD8+ T cells in alopecia areata. Background on the study: Each of the treated patients was given oral tofacitinib, 5 to 10 mg twice daily, for moderate-to-severe alopecia areata. Disease severity was quantified as SALT score of affected scalp area.

Described treatment: oral pan-JAK inhibitor, 5-10 mg twice daily. Study findings and constraints: Patients shared TCRs less clearly than mice did, possibly owing to HLA.

Following RNA extraction, reverse transcription yielded cDNA that acted as the sequencing template. The protocol was immunoSEQ multiplex PCR, while the TCRdb copy is restricted to in-frame clones and leaves out a portion. The data show 250,000 to 300,000 clones, more than 45% seen once. This clone was found a few times. The antigen is undetermined. CDR3 size: 12 residues. The ends were cut back, 10 bases at V and 8 bases at J, with 14 bases in the middle. Germline values: CDR1 MNHEY, CDR2 SMNVEV (reference sequence). The specimen was CD4+ T cells sorted from blood, collected at week 24, from a patient treated with tofacitinib. The origin of this receptor is a human donor with alopecia areata. The chain joins TRBV27 to TRBJ1-4; D is possibly TRBD1 (5 bases). This CDR3 reads CATSGFGEKLFF. Written as DNA, the CDR3 is TGTGCCACTTCAGGGTTCGGGGAAAAACTGTTTTTT.